This T cell receptor (beta chain) derives from a study of T cells after yellow fever vaccination. TCRdb reanalysed the 5' RACE reads using MiXCR and keeps one entry per CDR3 protein. The sample records around 29,000 distinct CDR3 sequences, 6.3% being singletons. The ends were cut back, 3 bases at V and 8 bases at J, with 13 bases in the middle. Germline CDR1 KGHSH, CDR2 LQKENI. The CDR3 is 13 residues long. This specimen was PBMCs, either bulk or a sorted T-cell subset (CD4+, CD8+, memory, or dextramer-sorted; not recorded which), taken on the day of the yellow fever booster vaccination. The rearrangement links TRBV18 to TRBJ1-2, with D possibly matching TRBD1 (5 bases). The sequence came from a man aged 25-40 years who received the YFV17D yellow fever vaccine. In nucleotides, the CDR3 is TGTGCCAGCTCACCGTCCGGGACTCGGGGCTACACCTTC. It encodes CASSPSGTRGYTF.